This T cell receptor (beta chain) came from a study of blood T cells in healthy people across ages. Note on this clonotype: Antigen specificity is unknown.

Study observations and caveats: The CMV status of each donor remained undetermined, and this could have confounded shifts in expanded clonotypes. In long-lived donors, naive CD4+ cell counts and diversity exceeded those of aged donors.

Next came a second PCR, run for about 6 to 11 cycles, which used a sample-barcoded 5' primer along with a J-beta primer mix. Each CDR3 protein is one row after TCRdb ran MiXCR on the 5' RACE reads. Found here are hundreds of thousands of distinct CDR3 sequences, about 21% of them singletons; the top ten hold 3.6%. Every participating donor contributed roughly 11 milliliters of peripheral blood through a draw. Total RNA was isolated from each sample in quantities of at least 6 micrograms. The CDR3 is 15 residues long. Germline V gene lookup returns CDR1 SGHRS and CDR2 YFSETQ. Trimming removed 0 bases from V and 6 bases from J; junction bases left unmatched: 9.

This clonotype originated in an older man in good health. The sample taken for sequencing was blood. V is TRBV5-1 and J is TRBJ2-7, with TRBD1 matching 7 bases. CDR3 sequence: CASSLVATGFREQYF. DNA for the CDR3: TGCGCCAGCAGCTTGGTTGCGACAGGGTTCCGCGAGCAGTACTTC.